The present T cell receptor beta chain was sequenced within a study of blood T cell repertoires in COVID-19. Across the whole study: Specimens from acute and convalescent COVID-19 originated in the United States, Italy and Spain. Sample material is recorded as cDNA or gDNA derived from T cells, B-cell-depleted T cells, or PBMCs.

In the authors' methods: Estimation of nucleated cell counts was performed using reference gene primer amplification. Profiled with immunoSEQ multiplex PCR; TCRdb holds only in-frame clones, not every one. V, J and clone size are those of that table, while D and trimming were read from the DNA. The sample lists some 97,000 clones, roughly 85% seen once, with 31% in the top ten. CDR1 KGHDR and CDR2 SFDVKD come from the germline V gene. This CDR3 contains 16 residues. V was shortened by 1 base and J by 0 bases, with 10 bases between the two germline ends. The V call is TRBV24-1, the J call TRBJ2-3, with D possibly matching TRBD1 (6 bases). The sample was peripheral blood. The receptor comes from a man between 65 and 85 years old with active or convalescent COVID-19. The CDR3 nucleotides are TGTGCCACCAGTGATTTTCTGACAGGTAGCACAGATACGCAGTATTTT. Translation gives CATSDFLTGSTDTQYF.